This T cell receptor beta chain was identified during a study of cytomegalovirus exposure and HLA in healthy donors. At the level of the study: Earlier sequencing of about 179 million T cells yielded 120 million or so unique TCR beta sequences. Findings of the study overall: The number of N-insertions in an Asian-associated ancestry cluster was reportedly below the approximately 690-donor mean in a later analysis. Several of the most significant clusters appeared linked to common viral pathogens, based on a later analysis.

Trimming stripped 4 bases from V and 6 bases from J, with 13 bases between. The CDR3 consists of 13 residues. CDR1 and CDR2 (germline): SQVTM, ANQGSEA. This clone was seen just once. Antigen unknown. Use of 60 Vbeta and 13 Jbeta primers characterized the PCR. TCRdb's copy holds only in-frame clones and misses some; the assay was immunoSEQ multiplex PCR. Among roughly 120,000 clones listed, 79% were seen once. V is TRBV29-1 and J is TRBJ1-5, with a possible D match to TRBD1 (5 bases). The sequence derives from a man younger than 45 in good health and CMV-seropositive. Sequenced input: PBMCs. CDR3 sequence reads: CSVGGGEGQPQHF. The CDR3 bases are TGCAGCGTTGGCGGAGGGGAAGGTCAGCCCCAGCATTTT.